Below, 10 T cell receptor beta chains from the same sample are listed, as sequenced in a study of cytomegalovirus exposure and HLA in healthy donors. The PCR had 60 Vbeta and 13 Jbeta primers. The data were produced by immunoSEQ multiplex PCR, yet TCRdb's version contains in-frame clones alone and is incomplete. The sample includes more than 150,000 clones, just under 80% seen only once; the top ten take approximately 6.8%. The sample taken for sequencing was PBMCs. The origin of the receptors is a woman in her forties in good health and CMV-seropositive.

In regard to this clone: One end of the junction varies from germline; a read error may be responsible. V is TRBV7-2 and J is TRBJ1-3, with unresolved D. Germline assignment: CDR1 SGHTA and CDR2 FQGNSA. This CDR3 contains 14 residues. Here the CDR3 reads CASSFSVPGNTTYF. The CDR3 DNA reads as TGTGCCAGCAGCTTCAGCGTTCCGGGAAACACCACATATTTT.

The chain couples TRBV18 to TRBJ2-7; TRBD1 matches 9 bases. Trimming at V came to 0 bases and at J to 4 bases, leaving 4 bases not matched to a gene. Germline CDR1 and CDR2: KGHSH and LQKENI. CDR3 length: 15 amino acids. In DNA form, the CDR3 reads TGTGCCAGCTCACCACCGGACAGGGGTTTTTACGAGCAGTACTTC. It is translated as CASSPPDRGFYEQYF.

This clone was seen a few times. The chain joins TRBV1 to TRBJ2-7; the D call TRBD1 from the table was never checked on the DNA. TRBV1 is described as a pseudogene. The CDR3 loop spans 14 amino acids. CDR3: CTSSQVGTSYEQYF. Written as DNA, the CDR3 is TGCACCAGCAGCCAAGTAGGGACATCCTACGAGCAGTACTTC.

This chain joins TRBV4-2 and TRBJ1-1, with 8 positions matching TRBD1. Germline CDR1 is LGHNA and CDR2 is YNFKEQ. The ends lost 1 base at V and 1 base at J; junction bases unmatched: 2. The CDR3 consists of 15 residues. CDR3 DNA: TGTGCCAGCAGCCAAGTGGGGACAGGGAACACTGAAGCTTTCTTT. Amino acids: CASSQVGTGNTEAFF.

Points on this clone: The conserved closing phenylalanine or tryptophan is absent in this CDR3, likely reflecting a read error. It is unclear where the CDR3 begins or ends on the DNA, so no DNA is shown, and the CDR3 is as TCRdb lists it. This chain uses TRBV5-6 with TRBJ1-2; the DNA was not compared with TRBD1, the D call given in the table. The CDR3 comprises 10 residues, both ends counted. CDR1 is SGHDT, CDR2 YYEEEE, per germline. The CDR3 region is CASSLVLGLK.

The chain employs TRBV2 and TRBJ1-4; D remains ambiguous. Per the germline V gene, CDR1 is SNHLY and CDR2 is FYNNEI. The CDR3 extends over 12 amino acids. V was trimmed by 4 bases and J by 10 bases, leaving 10 bases between them. Here the CDR3 DNA reads TGTGCCAGCAGTGGAGGGTTCGTAAAACTGTTTTTT. Protein: CASSGGFVKLFF.

J is TRBJ1-4 and V is TRBV29-1, with D possibly matching TRBD1 (5 bases). CDR1 and CDR2 from the germline V gene are SQVTM and ANQGSEA. Trimming cost V 4 bases and J 8 bases, with 11 bases left between them. This CDR3 is 12 amino acids long. The DNA of the CDR3 is TGCAGCGTTGTTCAGGGTCGGGAAAAACTGTTTTTT. Protein: CSVVQGREKLFF.

Written as DNA, the CDR3 is TGTGCCACCAGCAGAGATCTCGGGACAAACAATGAGCAGTTCTTC. It encodes CATSRDLGTNNEQFF. The V and J genes are TRBV15 and TRBJ2-1, with D possibly TRBD1 on 6 matching bases. From germline, CDR1 is LNHNV and CDR2 YYDKDF (reference sequence). The CDR3 sequence is 15 residues long. Trimming removed 0 bases at V and 5 bases at J, with 11 bases between.

In DNA form, the CDR3 reads TGTGCCAGTAGTAGACCGGGACAGGGGGCTGGGGAGCAGTACTTC. It is translated as CASSRPGQGAGEQYF. This chain joins TRBV19 and TRBJ2-7; TRBD1 matches 12 bases. The CDR3 has 15 amino acids. Per germline, CDR1 LNHDA and CDR2 SQIVND (reference sequence). Germline trimming cut 4 bases from V and 7 bases from J; bases unmatched to any gene: 8. Filled out from reference TRBV19 and TRBJ2-7, the complete variable domain reads DGGITQSPKYLFRKEGQNVTLSCEQNLNHDAMYWYRQDPGQGLRLIYYSQIVNDFQKGDIAEGYSVSREKKESFPLTVTSAQKNPTAFYLCASSRPGQGAGEQYFGPGTRLTVT.

The chain carries TRBV10-3 and TRBJ2-3, with 9 bases identical to TRBD1. Trimming took 6 bases from V and 6 from J; bases not matched to a gene: 10. The germline gives CDR1 ENHRY, CDR2 SYGVKD. The CDR3 consists of 15 residues. CDR3 amino acids: CAISLRTGASDTQYF. The CDR3 nucleotides are TGTGCCATCAGCCTCCGGACAGGGGCTTCCGATACGCAGTATTTT.